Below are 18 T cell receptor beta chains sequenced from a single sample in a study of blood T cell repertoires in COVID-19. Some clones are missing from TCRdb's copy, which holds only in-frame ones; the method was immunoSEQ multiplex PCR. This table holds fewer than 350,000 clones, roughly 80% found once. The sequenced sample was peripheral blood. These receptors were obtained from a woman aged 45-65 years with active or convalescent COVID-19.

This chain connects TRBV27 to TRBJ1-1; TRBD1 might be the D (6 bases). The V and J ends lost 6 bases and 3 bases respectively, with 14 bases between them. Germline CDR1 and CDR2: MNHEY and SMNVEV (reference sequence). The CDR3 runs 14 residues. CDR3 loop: CASSTNRAYTEAFF. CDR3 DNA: TGTGCCAGCAGCACTAACAGGGCGTACACTGAAGCTTTCTTT.

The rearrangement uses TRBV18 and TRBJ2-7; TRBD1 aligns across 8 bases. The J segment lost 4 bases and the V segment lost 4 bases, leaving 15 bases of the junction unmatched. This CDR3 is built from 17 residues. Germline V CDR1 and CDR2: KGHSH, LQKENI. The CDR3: CASSLTLDRVKWYEQYF. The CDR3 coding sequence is TGTGCCAGCTCACTCACTCTGGACAGGGTAAAGTGGTACGAGCAGTACTTC.

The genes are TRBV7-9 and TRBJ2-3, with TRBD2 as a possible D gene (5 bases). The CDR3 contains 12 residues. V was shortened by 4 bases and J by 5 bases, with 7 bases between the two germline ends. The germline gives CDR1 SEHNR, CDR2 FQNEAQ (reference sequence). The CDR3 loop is CASSSAGDTQYF. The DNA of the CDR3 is TGTGCCAGCAGCTCTGCGGGAGATACGCAGTATTTT.

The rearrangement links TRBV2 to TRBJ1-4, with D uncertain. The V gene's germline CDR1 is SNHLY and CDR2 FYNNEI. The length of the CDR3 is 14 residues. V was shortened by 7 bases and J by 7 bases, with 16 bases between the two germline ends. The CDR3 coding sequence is TGTGCCAGCAATATTCGGAGCGGCGGTGAAAAACTGTTTTTT. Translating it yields CASNIRSGGEKLFF.

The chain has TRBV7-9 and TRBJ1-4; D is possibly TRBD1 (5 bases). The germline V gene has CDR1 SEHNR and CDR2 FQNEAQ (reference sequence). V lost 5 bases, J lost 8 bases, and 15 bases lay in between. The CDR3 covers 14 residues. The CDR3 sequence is CASSRDFWGEKLFF. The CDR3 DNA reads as TGTGCCAGCAGCCGGGACTTCTGGGGGGAAAAACTGTTTTTT.

The CDR3 protein is CASSLRGQPKATQYF. The DNA for the CDR3 is TGTGCCAGCAGTTTACGGGGACAGCCAAAAGCGACCCAGTACTTC. The rearrangement joins TRBV27 to TRBJ2-5; 7 nucleotides agree with TRBD1. Trimming took 2 bases from V and 7 from J; bases not matched to a gene: 10. CDR1 and CDR2 from the germline V gene are MNHEY and SMNVEV (reference sequence). The CDR3 consists of 15 residues.

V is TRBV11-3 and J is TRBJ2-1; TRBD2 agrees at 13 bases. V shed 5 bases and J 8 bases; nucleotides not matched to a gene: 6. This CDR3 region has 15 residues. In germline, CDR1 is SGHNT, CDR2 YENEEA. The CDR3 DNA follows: TGTGCCAGCAGCCTTGGACTAGCGGGAGAAGATGAGCAGTTCTTC. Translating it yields CASSLGLAGEDEQFF.

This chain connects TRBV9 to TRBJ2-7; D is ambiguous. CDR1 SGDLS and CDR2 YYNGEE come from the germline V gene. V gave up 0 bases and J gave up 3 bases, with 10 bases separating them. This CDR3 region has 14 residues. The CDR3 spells CASSVGAGFYEQYF. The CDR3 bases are TGTGCCAGCAGCGTAGGGGCAGGATTCTACGAGCAGTACTTC.

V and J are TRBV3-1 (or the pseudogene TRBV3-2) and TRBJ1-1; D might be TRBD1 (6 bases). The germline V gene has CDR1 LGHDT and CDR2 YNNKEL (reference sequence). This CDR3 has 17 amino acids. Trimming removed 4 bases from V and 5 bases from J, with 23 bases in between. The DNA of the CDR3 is TGTGCCAGCAGCCCGTCGCCAGGGGCCCACCTCTTGACTGAAGCTTTCTTT. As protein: CASSPSPGAHLLTEAFF.

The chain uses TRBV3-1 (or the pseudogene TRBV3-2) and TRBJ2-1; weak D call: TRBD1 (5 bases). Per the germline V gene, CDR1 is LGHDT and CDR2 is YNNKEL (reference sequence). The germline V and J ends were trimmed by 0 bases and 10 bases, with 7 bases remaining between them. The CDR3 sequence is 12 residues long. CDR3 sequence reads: CASSQEDSEQFF. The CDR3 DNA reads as TGTGCCAGCAGCCAAGAAGACAGCGAGCAGTTCTTC.

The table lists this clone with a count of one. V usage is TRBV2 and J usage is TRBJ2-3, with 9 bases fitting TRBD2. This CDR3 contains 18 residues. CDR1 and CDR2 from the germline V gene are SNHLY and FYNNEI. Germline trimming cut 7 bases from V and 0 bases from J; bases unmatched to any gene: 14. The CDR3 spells CASKGQRIGLASTDTQYF. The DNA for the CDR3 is TGTGCCAGCAAGGGGCAGAGAATCGGACTAGCGAGCACAGATACGCAGTATTTT.

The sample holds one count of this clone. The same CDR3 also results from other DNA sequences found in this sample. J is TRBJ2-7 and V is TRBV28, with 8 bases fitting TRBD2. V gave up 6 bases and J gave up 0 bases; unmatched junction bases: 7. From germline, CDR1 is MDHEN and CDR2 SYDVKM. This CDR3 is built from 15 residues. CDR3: CASSPTSGGSYEQYF. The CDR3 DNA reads TGTGCCAGCAGCCCTACCAGCGGGGGCTCCTACGAGCAGTACTTC.

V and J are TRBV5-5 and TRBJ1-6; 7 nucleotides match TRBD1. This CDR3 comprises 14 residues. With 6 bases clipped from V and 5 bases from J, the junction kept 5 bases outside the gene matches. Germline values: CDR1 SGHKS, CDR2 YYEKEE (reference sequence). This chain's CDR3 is CASTPQGNNSPLHF. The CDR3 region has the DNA TGTGCCAGCACCCCACAGGGGAATAATTCACCCCTCCACTTT.

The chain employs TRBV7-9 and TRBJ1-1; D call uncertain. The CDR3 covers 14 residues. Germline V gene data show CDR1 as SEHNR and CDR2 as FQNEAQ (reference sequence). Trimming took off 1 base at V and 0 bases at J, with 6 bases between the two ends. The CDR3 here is CASSLVAVNTEAFF. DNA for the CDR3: TGTGCCAGCAGCTTAGTCGCAGTGAACACTGAAGCTTTCTTT.

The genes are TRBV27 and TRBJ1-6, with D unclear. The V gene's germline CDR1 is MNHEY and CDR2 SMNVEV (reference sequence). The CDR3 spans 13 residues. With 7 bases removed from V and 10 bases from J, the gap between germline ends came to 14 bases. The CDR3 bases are TGTGCCAGCATGCCGGCAGGCGCATCACCCCTCCACTTT. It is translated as CASMPAGASPLHF.

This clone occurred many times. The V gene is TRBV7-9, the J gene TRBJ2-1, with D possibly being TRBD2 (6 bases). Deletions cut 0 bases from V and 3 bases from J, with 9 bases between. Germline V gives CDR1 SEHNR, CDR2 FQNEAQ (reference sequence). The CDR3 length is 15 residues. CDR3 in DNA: TGTGCCAGCAGCTTAGCTGCCGGGGGCTACAATGAGCAGTTCTTC. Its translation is CASSLAAGGYNEQFF.

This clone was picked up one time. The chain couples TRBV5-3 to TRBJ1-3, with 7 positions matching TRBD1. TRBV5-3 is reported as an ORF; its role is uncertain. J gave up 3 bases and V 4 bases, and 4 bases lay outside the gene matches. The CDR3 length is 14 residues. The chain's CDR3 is CARSRRTGGNTIYF. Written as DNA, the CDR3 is TGTGCCAGAAGCCGCAGGACAGGTGGAAACACCATATATTTT.

The CDR3 bases are TGTGCCACCAGCAGCCCAGGCCTTACCACCAATTCACCCCTCCACTTT. It specifies CATSSPGLTTNSPLHF. This sequence joins TRBV15 and TRBJ1-6; D is unclear. Germline lookup yields CDR1 LNHNV and CDR2 YYDKDF (reference sequence). CDR3 length: 16 amino acids. V was shortened by 3 bases and J by 7 bases, with 16 bases between the two germline ends. The whole variable domain, filled in from reference TRBV15 and TRBJ1-6, reads DAMVIQNPRYQVTQFGKPVTLSCSQTLNHNVMYWYQQKSSQAPKLLFHYYDKDFNNEADTPDNFQSRRPNTSFCFLDIRSPGLGDTAMYLCATSSPGLTTNSPLHFGNGTRLTVT.